The TCR beta chain described here comes from a study of cytomegalovirus exposure and HLA in healthy donors. CDR3 length: 13 amino acids. V shed 8 bases and J 4 bases; nucleotides not matched to a gene: 4. From germline, CDR1 is MNHNS and CDR2 SASEGT. Study-wide points: While the bulk of TCR sequences proved rare, some public TCRs turned up in many donors. Researchers reported from a later analysis that most CMV-associated TCR beta chains appeared HLA-restricted. Later, an analysis showed that TCR beta chains associated with HLA were more clonally expanded than others that were equally common.

PCR amplification relied on 60 Vbeta primers (plus 13 Jbeta primers). Clones were sequenced by immunoSEQ multiplex PCR, and TCRdb holds only the in-frame ones, with some missing. The table records about 200,000 clones, roughly 80% of them present only once. In regard to this clone: Its antigen is as yet unknown.

Sample: PBMCs. The chain joins TRBV6-1 to TRBJ2-7, with TRBD2 identical over 11 bases. The sequence came from a middle-aged man in good health and CMV-seropositive. CDR3 loop: CASATSGNYEQYF. The CDR3 DNA follows: TGTGCCAGCGCGACTAGCGGGAATTACGAGCAGTACTTC.